Each of the 14 T cell receptor beta chains below was sequenced from the same sample in a study of blood T cell repertoires in COVID-19. The protocol was immunoSEQ multiplex PCR, while the TCRdb copy is restricted to in-frame clones and leaves out a portion. The sample has 140,000 to 150,000 clones; roughly 76% are singletons. What was sequenced was peripheral blood. These receptors were taken from a human donor with acute or convalescent COVID-19. The donor label of this sample is uncertain.

The rearrangement uses TRBV19 and TRBJ1-1; TRBD1 might be the D (5 bases). The germline V gene has CDR1 LNHDA and CDR2 SQIVND (reference sequence). The CDR3 extends over 14 amino acids. The V end lost 7 bases, the J end lost 4 bases, and 16 bases lay between the germline ends. This CDR3 reads CASTPGGGSTEAFF. CDR3 coding DNA: TGTGCCAGTACCCCCGGGGGGGGTAGCACTGAAGCTTTCTTT.

The gene calls are TRBV21-1 and TRBJ1-1. TRBV21-1 is recorded as a pseudogene. The CDR3 has 15 residues. In DNA form, the CDR3 reads TGTGCCAGCAGCAAAGAGCGACGGGGGAACACTGAAGCTTTCTTT. This translates into CASSKERRGNTEAFF.

The V and J genes are TRBV24-1 and TRBJ2-3; D might be TRBD2 (7 bases). Germline CDR1 reads KGHDR; CDR2 reads SFDVKD. The CDR3 length is 21 residues. V lost 2 bases to trimming and J lost 2 bases, with 28 bases between them. CDR3 amino acids: CATSDSLRGAVSIPNTDTQYF. CDR3 bases: TGTGCCACCAGTGATTCGCTCCGGGGGGCAGTCTCAATACCTAACACAGATACGCAGTATTTT.

This clone was counted a single time. The chain carries TRBV27 and TRBJ2-3, with D maybe TRBD2 (5 bases). Per germline, CDR1 MNHEY and CDR2 SMNVEV (reference sequence). CDR3 length: 16 amino acids. V gave up 3 bases and J gave up 2 bases, with 15 bases separating them. The CDR3 DNA reads TGTGCCAGCAGTTTTTCCGAGGGAAGGTTCACAGATACGCAGTATTTT. Translating it yields CASSFSEGRFTDTQYF.

This sequence joins TRBV11-2 and TRBJ1-4; D is perhaps TRBD1 (5 bases). The CDR3 length is 16 residues. Trimming took off 0 bases at V and 2 bases at J, with 10 bases between the two ends. The germline V gene has CDR1 SGHAT and CDR2 FQNNGV. CDR3 region: CASSLDRGYTNEKLFF. The CDR3 DNA follows: TGTGCCAGCAGCTTAGATCGGGGGTACACTAATGAAAAACTGTTTTTT.

This sequence joins TRBV18 and TRBJ1-2, with TRBD1 identical over 10 bases. Germline loops: CDR1 KGHSH, CDR2 LQKENI. The J segment lost 7 bases and the V segment lost 4 bases, leaving 6 bases of the junction unmatched. The CDR3 is 14 residues long. CDR3 nucleotides: TGTGCCAGCTCACGTCCGGGACAGGGGTCTGGCTACACCTTC. It codes for CASSRPGQGSGYTF.

V and J are TRBV11-2 and TRBJ2-7; 7 bases map to TRBD2. This CDR3 contains 16 residues. CDR1 SGHAT and CDR2 FQNNGV come from the germline V gene. Germline trimming cut 5 bases from V and 1 base from J; bases unmatched to any gene: 11. The CDR3 loop reads CASSQPSGYSSYEQYF. CDR3 bases: TGTGCCAGCAGCCAACCTAGCGGTTACTCGTCCTACGAGCAGTACTTC.

This clone has more than one count but fewer than ten. The chain has TRBV11-2 and TRBJ1-1; no firm D call. V dropped 5 bases and J dropped 0 bases, with 7 bases sitting between them. The CDR3 loop spans 13 amino acids. Germline lookup yields CDR1 SGHAT and CDR2 FQNNGV. The CDR3 DNA reads as TGTGCCAGCAGCGCCACGGTGAACACTGAAGCTTTCTTT. It is translated as CASSATVNTEAFF.

The V gene is TRBV9, the J gene TRBJ1-4; D unclear. The CDR3 has 15 residues. V lost 4 bases, J lost 4 bases, and 14 bases lay in between. The V gene's germline CDR1 is SGDLS and CDR2 YYNGEE. This CDR3 reads CASSSEHQFNEKLFF. In DNA form, the CDR3 reads TGTGCCAGCAGCTCAGAACACCAATTTAATGAAAAACTGTTTTTT.

The rearrangement links TRBV12-3 or TRBV12-4 to TRBJ1-1; TRBD1 might be the D (6 bases). V dropped 6 bases and J dropped 10 bases, with 15 bases sitting between them. CDR3 size: 12 residues. In DNA, the CDR3 is TGTGCCAGCAGCTTTCCTACAGGGATAGCTTTCTTT. As protein: CASSFPTGIAFF.

The chain has TRBV6-2 or TRBV6-3 and TRBJ2-2; 9 nucleotides match TRBD1. Germline V gene sequence: CDR1 MNHEY, CDR2 SVGEGT. Trimming took 3 bases from V and 7 from J; bases not matched to a gene: 9. The CDR3 has 16 residues. Here the CDR3 DNA reads TGTGCCAGCAGTTATCCGGGACAGGGTCACGGCGGGGAGCTGTTTTTT. It yields the protein CASSYPGQGHGGELFF.

The rearrangement uses TRBV5-1 and TRBJ1-2; D is ambiguous. V lost 4 bases, J lost 1 base, and 8 bases lay in between. The germline V gene has CDR1 SGHRS and CDR2 YFSETQ. CDR3 length: 13 amino acids. The CDR3 sequence: CASSAGNNYGYTF. CDR3 nucleotide sequence: TGCGCCAGCAGCGCCGGTAATAACTATGGCTACACCTTC.

V gene TRBV29-1 combines with J gene TRBJ1-5; 7 bases fit TRBD1. The CDR3 is 13 amino acids. V gave up 1 base and J gave up 6 bases; unmatched junction bases: 3. Germline V gene data show CDR1 as SQVTM and CDR2 as ANQGSEA. For the CDR3, the DNA is TGCAGCGTTGAAGTAGGGGGCGGTCAGCCCCAGCATTTT. This sequence encodes CSVEVGGGQPQHF.

The gene calls are TRBV9 and TRBJ1-2, with 8 bases that match TRBD1. The CDR3 loop spans 14 amino acids. Per the germline V gene, CDR1 is SGDLS and CDR2 is YYNGEE. V shed 3 bases and J 3 bases; nucleotides not matched to a gene: 4. The CDR3 bases are TGTGCCAGCAGCGGCGGACAGGGTGACTATGGCTACACCTTC. It is translated as CASSGGQGDYGYTF.